A single sample gave rise to the 14 T cell receptor beta chains below, sequenced in a study of blood T cell repertoires in COVID-19. Clones were read by immunoSEQ multiplex PCR, and TCRdb kept only the in-frame ones, dropping some. The table has about 53,000 clones, approximately 82% seen once. The specimen was peripheral blood. These receptors were collected from a human donor in a cohort sampled during active COVID-19.

A single count supports this clone. This chain uses TRBV5-1 with TRBJ1-1; a possible D gene is TRBD1 (6 bases). This CDR3 is built from 13 residues. Germline V lookup: CDR1 SGHRS, CDR2 YFSETQ. V was shortened by 4 bases and J by 7 bases, with 14 bases between the two germline ends. The CDR3 region has the DNA TGCGCCAGCAGCAAACCTGGACAGATTGAAGCTTTCTTT. Amino acids: CASSKPGQIEAFF.

The chain has TRBV6-5 and TRBJ2-5, with D tentatively TRBD1 (5 bases). This CDR3 is built from 14 residues. Germline CDR1 and CDR2: MNHEY and SVGAGI. V dropped 0 bases and J dropped 0 bases, with 5 bases sitting between them. CDR3: CASSYSTDQETQYF. Written as DNA, the CDR3 is TGTGCCAGCAGTTACTCGACAGACCAAGAGACCCAGTACTTC.

In this sample, this clone turned up a few times. This chain uses TRBV7-2 with TRBJ2-2; possible D gene TRBD2, 6 bases. CDR1 is SGHTA, CDR2 FQGNSA, per germline. Trimming shortened V by 3 bases and J by 4 bases, and 9 bases separated the two germline ends. The CDR3 consists of 14 residues. The DNA for the CDR3 is TGTGCCAGCAGCTTTGGAGGGATCACCGGGGAGCTGTTTTTT. This encodes CASSFGGITGELFF.

The chain carries TRBV4-1 and TRBJ2-7; 7 bases align to TRBD2. In germline, CDR1 is MGHRA, CDR2 YSYEKL. The trim removed 1 base at V and 2 bases at J, leaving 8 bases unmatched. The CDR3 consists of 16 residues. CDR3 bases: TGCGCCAGCAGCCAAGTTCATCCTAGCGGAGCCTACGAGCAGTACTTC. Its protein is CASSQVHPSGAYEQYF.

This chain uses TRBV29-1 with TRBJ1-2, with a weak D call TRBD1 (6 bases). This CDR3 comprises 17 residues. V lost 6 bases and J lost 5, with 28 bases in between. Looked up from germline, CDR1 is SQVTM and CDR2 is ANQGSEA. CDR3 residues: CSVEEGAGGVVLYGYTF. The CDR3 coding sequence is TGCAGCGTGGAGGAAGGGGCTGGGGGCGTCGTTCTGTATGGCTACACCTTC.

The chain is built from TRBV2 and TRBJ2-5; tentative D call: TRBD2 (7 bases). Trimming took 7 bases from V and 2 from J, leaving 11 bases between them. From germline, CDR1 is SNHLY and CDR2 FYNNEI. This CDR3 has 13 residues. Here the CDR3 DNA reads TGTGCCAGCATGCGGGGGACACAAGAGACCCAGTACTTC. Residues: CASMRGTQETQYF.

This clone was picked up one time. This chain links TRBV5-8 with TRBJ1-4; a possible D gene is TRBD1 (6 bases). This CDR3 has 16 amino acids. The germline CDR1 and CDR2 sequences are SGHTS and YDEGEE. V lost 3 bases to trimming and J lost 7 bases, with 19 bases between them. In nucleotides, the CDR3 is TGTGCCAGCAGCTCGCGAATAGGGGGTCGAAGTGAAAAACTGTTTTTT. Its translation: CASSSRIGGRSEKLFF.

This clone showed up just once. The chain couples TRBV7-2 to TRBJ1-3, with D unresolved. Germline lookup yields CDR1 SGHTA and CDR2 FQGNSA. Deletions cut 2 bases from V and 1 base from J, with 3 bases between. The CDR3 covers 13 residues. In DNA form, the CDR3 reads TGTGCCAGCAGCTTATCGTCTGGAAACACCATATATTTT. Its translation: CASSLSSGNTIYF.

The CDR3 DNA is TGTGCCAGCAGCTTGGCAGGGGTCTATAATTCACCCCTCCACTTT. This sequence encodes CASSLAGVYNSPLHF. V gene TRBV5-4 combines with J gene TRBJ1-6; D may be TRBD1 (6 bases). Germline values: CDR1 SGHNT, CDR2 YYREEE (reference sequence). The CDR3 loop spans 15 amino acids. The ends were cut back, 0 bases at V and 3 bases at J, with 7 bases in the middle.

The chain is built from TRBV7-3 and TRBJ2-7, with 7 positions matching TRBD2. Germline CDR1 SGHTA, CDR2 FQGTGA. The CDR3 has 14 amino acids. V was pared by 6 bases and J by 6 bases, with 11 bases of the junction left unmatched. CDR3 region: CASSSNAGTIEQYF. DNA for the CDR3: TGTGCCAGCAGTTCCAACGCCGGGACTATCGAGCAGTACTTC. The full variable domain, in which reference TRBV7-3 and TRBJ2-7 provide the parts outside the CDR3, is GAGVSQTPSNKVTEKGKYVELRCDPISGHTALYWYRQSLGQGPEFLIYFQGTGAADDSGLPNDRFFAVRPEGSVSTLKIQRTERGDSAVYLCASSSNAGTIEQYFGPGTRLTVT.

The V and J genes are TRBV5-5 and TRBJ1-4; unclear D gene. Germline-derived CDR1 and CDR2 are SGHKS and YYEKEE (reference sequence). Deletions cut 0 bases from V and 9 bases from J, with 9 bases between. This CDR3 spans 13 amino acids. The CDR3 DNA reads as TGTGCCAGCAGCTTGGACGGGTACCAAAAACTGTTTTTT. Amino acids: CASSLDGYQKLFF.

This rearrangement joins TRBV10-3 to TRBJ2-7; 8 bases line up with TRBD2. Germline V CDR1 and CDR2: ENHRY, SYGVKD. The CDR3 is made up of 13 amino acids. Losses at the gene ends were 5 bases for V and 3 bases for J; bases not matched to a gene: 3. The CDR3 region has the DNA TGTGCCATCAGTCGCGGGGGGCTCTACGAGCAGTACTTC. This encodes CAISRGGLYEQYF.

The chain recombines TRBV19 with TRBJ2-3, with D tentatively TRBD2 (5 bases). V lost 3 bases, J lost 4 bases, and 14 bases lay in between. The CDR3 loop spans 15 amino acids. CDR1 and CDR2 from the germline V gene are LNHDA and SQIVND (reference sequence). The CDR3 sequence is CASSMTGYGADTQYF. For the CDR3, the DNA is TGTGCCAGTAGTATGACGGGGTATGGGGCAGATACGCAGTATTTT.

This clone was seen a few times. V gene TRBV6-5 combines with J gene TRBJ1-2; 10 bases align to TRBD1. With V trimmed by 5 bases and J by 4 bases, 4 bases remained unmatched. The CDR3 covers 14 residues. Looked up from germline, CDR1 is MNHEY and CDR2 is SVGAGI. CDR3 coding DNA: TGTGCCAGCAGTCGACAGGGGGCCGGCTATGGCTACACCTTC. The encoded protein is CASSRQGAGYGYTF.